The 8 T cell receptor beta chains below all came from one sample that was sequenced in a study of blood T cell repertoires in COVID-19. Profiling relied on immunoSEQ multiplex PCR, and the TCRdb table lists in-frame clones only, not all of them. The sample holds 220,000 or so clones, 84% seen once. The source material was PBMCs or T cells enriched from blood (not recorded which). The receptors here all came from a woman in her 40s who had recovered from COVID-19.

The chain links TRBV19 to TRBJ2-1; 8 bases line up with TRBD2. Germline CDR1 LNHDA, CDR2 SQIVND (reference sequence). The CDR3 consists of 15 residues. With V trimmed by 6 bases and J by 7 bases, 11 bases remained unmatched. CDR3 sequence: CASRNTGTRGNEQFF. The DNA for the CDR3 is TGTGCCAGTAGGAATACCGGGACTAGGGGTAATGAGCAGTTCTTC.

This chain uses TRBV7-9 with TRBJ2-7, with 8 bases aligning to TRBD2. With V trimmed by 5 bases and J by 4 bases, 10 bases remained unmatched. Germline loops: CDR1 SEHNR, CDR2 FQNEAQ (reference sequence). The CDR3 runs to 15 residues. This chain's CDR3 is CASSVPGLERYEQYF. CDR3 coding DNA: TGTGCCAGCAGCGTGCCGGGACTAGAGCGGTACGAGCAGTACTTC.

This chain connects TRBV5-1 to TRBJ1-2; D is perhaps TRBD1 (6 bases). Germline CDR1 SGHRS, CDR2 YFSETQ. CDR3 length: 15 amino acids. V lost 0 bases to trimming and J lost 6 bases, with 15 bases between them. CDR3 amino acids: CASSLGQAQGDGYTF. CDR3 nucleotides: TGCGCCAGCAGCTTGGGACAGGCTCAAGGCGATGGCTACACCTTC.

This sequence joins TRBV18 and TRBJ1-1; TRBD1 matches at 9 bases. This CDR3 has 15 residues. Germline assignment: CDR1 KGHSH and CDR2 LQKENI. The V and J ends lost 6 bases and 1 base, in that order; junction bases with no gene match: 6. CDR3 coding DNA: TGTGCCAGCTCCGCGGGACAGGGAGGGAACACTGAAGCTTTCTTT. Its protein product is CASSAGQGGNTEAFF. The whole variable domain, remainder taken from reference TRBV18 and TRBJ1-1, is NAGVMQNPRHLVRRRGQEARLRCSPMKGHSHVYWYRQLPEEGLKFMVYLQKENIIDESGMPKERFSAEFPKEGPSILRIQQVVRGDSAAYFCASSAGQGGNTEAFFGQGTRLTVV.

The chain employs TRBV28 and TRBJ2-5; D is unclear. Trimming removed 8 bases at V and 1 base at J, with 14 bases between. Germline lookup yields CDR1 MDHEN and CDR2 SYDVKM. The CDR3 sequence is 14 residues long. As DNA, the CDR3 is TGTGCCAGCCATAAACGACCGGGCCAAGAGACCCAGTACTTC. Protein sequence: CASHKRPGQETQYF.

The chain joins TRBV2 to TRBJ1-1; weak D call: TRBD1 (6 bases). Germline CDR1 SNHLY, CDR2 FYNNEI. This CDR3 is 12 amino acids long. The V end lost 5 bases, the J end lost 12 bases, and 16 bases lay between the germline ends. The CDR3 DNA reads TGTGCCAGCAGTCAGGGGATTGTCCTGCCTTTCTTT. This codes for CASSQGIVLPFF.

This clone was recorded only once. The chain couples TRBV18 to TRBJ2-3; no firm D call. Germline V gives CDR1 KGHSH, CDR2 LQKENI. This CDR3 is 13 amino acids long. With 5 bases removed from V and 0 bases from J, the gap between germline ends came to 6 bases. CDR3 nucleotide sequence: TGTGCCAGCTCAAAACAGAGCACAGATACGCAGTATTTT. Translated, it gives CASSKQSTDTQYF.

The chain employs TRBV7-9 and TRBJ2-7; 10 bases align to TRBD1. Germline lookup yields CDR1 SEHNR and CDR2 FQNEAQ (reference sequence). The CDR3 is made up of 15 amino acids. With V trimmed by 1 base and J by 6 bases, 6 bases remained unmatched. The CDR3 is CASSLDGTGELEQYF. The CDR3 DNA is TGTGCCAGCAGCTTAGATGGGACAGGGGAACTCGAGCAGTACTTC. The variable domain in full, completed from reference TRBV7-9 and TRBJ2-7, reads DTGVSQNPRHKITKRGQNVTFRCDPISEHNRLYWYRQTLGQGPEFLTYFQNEAQLEKSRLLSDRFSAERPKGSFSTLEIQRTEQGDSAMYLCASSLDGTGELEQYFGPGTRLTVT.